Included here is one T cell receptor (beta chain) sequence, with context. What it recognizes is unknown. The data stem from a study of cytomegalovirus exposure and HLA in healthy donors. General study points: Some TCR beta chains (about 170 of them) were listed as cytomegalovirus-associated. Versus the approximately 700-donor mean, an Asian-associated ancestry cluster reportedly showed fewer N-insertions in a later analysis. In an earlier analysis, most TCR beta V segments were productive about 87% or about 30% of the time. The records held CMV serostatus as the only immune exposure information.

Trimming took 6 bases from V and 0 from J; bases not matched to a gene: 8. The CDR3 extends over 15 amino acids. Germline V gives CDR1 ENHRY, CDR2 SYGVKD. Researchers ran the PCR with 60 Vbeta and 13 Jbeta primers. Profiling relied on immunoSEQ multiplex PCR, and the TCRdb table lists in-frame clones only, not all of them. The record lists around 80,000 clones, of which the ten most abundant hold approximately 0.81%. The chain combines TRBV10-3 with TRBJ2-7; TRBD2 matches 7 bases. Sequences were obtained from PBMCs. The receptor was derived from a boy aged 5-17 years in good health and CMV-seronegative. Here the CDR3 DNA reads TGTGCCATCAGGATCGACGGCGGGAGCTCCTACGAGCAGTACTTC. This translates into CAIRIDGGSSYEQYF.